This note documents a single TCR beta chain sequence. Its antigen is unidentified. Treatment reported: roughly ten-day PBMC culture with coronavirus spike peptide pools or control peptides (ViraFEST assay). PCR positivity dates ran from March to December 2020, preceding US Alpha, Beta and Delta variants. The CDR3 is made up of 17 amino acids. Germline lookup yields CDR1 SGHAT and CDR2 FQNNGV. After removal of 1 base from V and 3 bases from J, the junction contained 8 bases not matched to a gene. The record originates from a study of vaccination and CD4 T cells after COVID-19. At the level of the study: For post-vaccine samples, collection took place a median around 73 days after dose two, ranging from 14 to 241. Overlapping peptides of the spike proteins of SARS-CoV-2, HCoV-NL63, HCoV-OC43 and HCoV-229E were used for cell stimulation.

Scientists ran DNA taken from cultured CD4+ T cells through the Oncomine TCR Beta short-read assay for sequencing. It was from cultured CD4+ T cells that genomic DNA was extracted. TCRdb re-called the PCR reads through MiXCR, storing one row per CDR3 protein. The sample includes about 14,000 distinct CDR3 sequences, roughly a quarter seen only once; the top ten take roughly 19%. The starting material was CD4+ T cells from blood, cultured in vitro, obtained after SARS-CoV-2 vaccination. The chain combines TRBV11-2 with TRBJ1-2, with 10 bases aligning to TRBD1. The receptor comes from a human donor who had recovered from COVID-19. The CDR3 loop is CASSLVRDRGIHYGYTF. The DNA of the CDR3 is TGTGCCAGCAGCTTAGTCCGGGACAGGGGAATACACTATGGCTACACCTTC.